The clone carrying this T cell receptor (beta chain) was seen a few times. Its cognate antigen is unknown. The data originate from a study of cytomegalovirus exposure and HLA in healthy donors. Notes on the study in general: When a later analysis was performed, an Asian-associated ancestry cluster reportedly had fewer N-insertions than the approximately 690-donor mean.

The primer mix had 60 Vbeta and 13 Jbeta primers. Profiling relied on immunoSEQ multiplex PCR, and the TCRdb table lists in-frame clones only, not all of them. The sample contains some 200,000 clones, 70% of which appear only once. Deletions cut 2 bases from V and 5 bases from J, with 15 bases between. The CDR3 is made up of 15 amino acids. The V gene's germline CDR1 is KGHSH and CDR2 LQKENI. Sample: PBMCs. The source is a man aged 35-49 years in good health and CMV-seropositive. V gene TRBV18 combines with J gene TRBJ1-2; perhaps TRBD1 as D (5 bases). CDR3: CASSPAGSGGYGYTF. The CDR3, as DNA: TGTGCCAGCTCACCAGCAGGCTCCGGGGGTTATGGCTACACCTTC.